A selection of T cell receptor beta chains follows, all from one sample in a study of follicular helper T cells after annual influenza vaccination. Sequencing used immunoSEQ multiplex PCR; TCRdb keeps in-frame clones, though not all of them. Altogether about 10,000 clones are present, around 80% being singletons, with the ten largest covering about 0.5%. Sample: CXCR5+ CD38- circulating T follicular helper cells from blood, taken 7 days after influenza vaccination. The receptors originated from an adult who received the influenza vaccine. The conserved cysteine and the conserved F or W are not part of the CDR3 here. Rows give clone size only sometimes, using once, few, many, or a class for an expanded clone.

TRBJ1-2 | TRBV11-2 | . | ASGGQNYGYT
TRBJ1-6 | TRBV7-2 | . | ASSFSGLNSPLH
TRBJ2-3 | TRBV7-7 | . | ASSLYASGTDTQY
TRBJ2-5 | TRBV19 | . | ASSIRTGEETQY
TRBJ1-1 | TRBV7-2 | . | ASSLARQNTEAF
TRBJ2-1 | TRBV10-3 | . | AISELAGITYEQF
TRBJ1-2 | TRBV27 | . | ASSMGDGYT
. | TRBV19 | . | ASIRTGTYEQY
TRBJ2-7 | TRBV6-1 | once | ASSEPSGGAWEQY
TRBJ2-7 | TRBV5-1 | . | ASSLGSLTYEQY
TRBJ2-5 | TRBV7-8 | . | ASSPPGGLGTQY
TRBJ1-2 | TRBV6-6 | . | ASSYSGGQKNYGYT
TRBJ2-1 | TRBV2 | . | ASRRGRDNEQF
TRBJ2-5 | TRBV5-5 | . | ASSLGRQETQY
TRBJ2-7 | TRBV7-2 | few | ASSWSRAAPEQY